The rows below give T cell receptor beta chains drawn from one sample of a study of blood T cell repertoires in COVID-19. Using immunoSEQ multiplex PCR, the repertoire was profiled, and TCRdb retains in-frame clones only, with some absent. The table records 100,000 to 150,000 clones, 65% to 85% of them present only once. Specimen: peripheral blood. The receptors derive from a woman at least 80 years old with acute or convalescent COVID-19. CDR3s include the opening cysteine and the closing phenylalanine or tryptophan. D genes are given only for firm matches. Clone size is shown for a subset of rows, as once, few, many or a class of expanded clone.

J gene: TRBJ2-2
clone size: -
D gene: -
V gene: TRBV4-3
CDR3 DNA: TGCGCCAGCAGCCAAGGGGTTCGGGCAGGGGCCACCGGGGAGCTGTTTTTT
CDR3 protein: CASSQGVRAGATGELFF

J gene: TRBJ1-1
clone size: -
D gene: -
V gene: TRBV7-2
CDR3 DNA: TGTGCCAGCAGCTTAGGATTGGGGGGGCGCACTGAAGCTTTCTTT
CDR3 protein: CASSLGLGGRTEAFF

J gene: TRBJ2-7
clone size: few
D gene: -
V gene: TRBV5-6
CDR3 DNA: TGTGCCAGCAGTCTTGGCGAGGTATCCTACGAGCAGTACTTC
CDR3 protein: CASSLGEVSYEQYF

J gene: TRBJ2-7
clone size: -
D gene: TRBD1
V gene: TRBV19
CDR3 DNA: TGTGCCAGTAGTAACAGGGGGCGCCTGGACGAGCAGTACTTC
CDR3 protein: CASSNRGRLDEQYF

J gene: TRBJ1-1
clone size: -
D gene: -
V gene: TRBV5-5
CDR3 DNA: TGTGCCAGCAGCCCGAACAGGGCGAACACTGAAGCTTTCTTT
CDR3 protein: CASSPNRANTEAFF

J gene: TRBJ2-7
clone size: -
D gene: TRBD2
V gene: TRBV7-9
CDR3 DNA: TGTGCCAGCAGCGAGCGCCGGACTAGCCGGGGCGAGCAGTACTTC
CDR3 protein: CASSERRTSRGEQYF

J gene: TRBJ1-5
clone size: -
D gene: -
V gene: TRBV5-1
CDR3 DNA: TGCGCCAGCAGCGTACAGGGTTTAGGGCCCCAGCATTTT
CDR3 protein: CASSVQGLGPQHF

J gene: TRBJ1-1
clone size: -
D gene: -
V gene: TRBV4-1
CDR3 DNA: TGCGCCAGCAGCCAGGCGGGCCAGAACACTGAAGCTTTCTTT
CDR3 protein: CASSQAGQNTEAFF

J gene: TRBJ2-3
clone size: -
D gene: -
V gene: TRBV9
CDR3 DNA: TGTGCCAGCAGCGTATCCGGGGGGACAACAGATACGCAGTATTTT
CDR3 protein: CASSVSGGTTDTQYF

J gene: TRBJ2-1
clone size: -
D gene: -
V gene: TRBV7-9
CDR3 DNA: TGTGCCAGCAGCTTACAGGCAGGGCGGAATGAGCAGTTCTTC
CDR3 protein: CASSLQAGRNEQFF

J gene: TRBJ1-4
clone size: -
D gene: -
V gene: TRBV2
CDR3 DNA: TGTGCCAGCCATAAATCACAAGGAGGGGCAACTAATGAAAAACTGTTTTTT
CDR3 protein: CASHKSQGGATNEKLFF

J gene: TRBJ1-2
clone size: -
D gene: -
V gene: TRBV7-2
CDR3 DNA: TGTGCCAGCAGCTTAGGTAGGGGCCAAGTAAGAGGCTACACCTTC
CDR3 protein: CASSLGRGQVRGYTF

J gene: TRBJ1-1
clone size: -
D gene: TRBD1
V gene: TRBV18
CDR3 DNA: TGTGCCAGCTCGCAGGGACAGATGATGAACACTGAAGCTTTCTTT
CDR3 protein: CASSQGQMMNTEAFF

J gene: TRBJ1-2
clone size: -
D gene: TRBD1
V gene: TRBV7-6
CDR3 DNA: TGTGCCAGCAGCTTGGAAGGGGGCTTGCCCTATGGCTACACCTTC
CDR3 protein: CASSLEGGLPYGYTF

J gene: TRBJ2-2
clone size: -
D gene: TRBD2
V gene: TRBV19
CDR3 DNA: TGTGCCAGTAGTATTCTCGGGGGGGCGCAAACCGGGGAGCTGTTTTTT
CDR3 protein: CASSILGGAQTGELFF

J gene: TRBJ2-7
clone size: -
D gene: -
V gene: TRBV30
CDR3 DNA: TGTGCCTGGAGTCGTCAGGGGCCAGGGGTCTCCTACGAGCAGTACTTC
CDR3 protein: CAWSRQGPGVSYEQYF

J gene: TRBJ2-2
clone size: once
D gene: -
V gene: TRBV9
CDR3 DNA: TGTGCCAGCAGCGTAGCTTTCACTCGGGCCGGGGAGCTGTTTTTT
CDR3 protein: CASSVAFTRAGELFF

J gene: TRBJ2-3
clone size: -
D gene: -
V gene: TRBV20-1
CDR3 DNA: TGCAGTGCTAGTAGGCGGCGGGGAGCAGATACGCAGTATTTT
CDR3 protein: CSASRRRGADTQYF

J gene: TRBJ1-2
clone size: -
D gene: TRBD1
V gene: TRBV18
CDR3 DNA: TGTGCCAGCTCACCTTCGACTCCGGGACAGAGGTCGGGCTACACCTTC
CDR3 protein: CASSPSTPGQRSGYTF

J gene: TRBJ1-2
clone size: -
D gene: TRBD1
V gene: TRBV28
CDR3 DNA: TGTGCCAGCAGTTTAGCAGCAGTGGCCAGGGGGCGGGTGGGCTACACCTTC
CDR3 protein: CASSLAAVARGRVGYTF

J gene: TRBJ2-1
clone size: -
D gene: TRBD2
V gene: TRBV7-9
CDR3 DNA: TGTGCCAGCAGCCCAAAAGGACTAGCGGGAGTTTTTGAGCAGTTCTTC
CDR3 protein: CASSPKGLAGVFEQFF

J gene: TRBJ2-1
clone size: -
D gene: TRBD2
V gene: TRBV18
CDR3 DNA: TGTGCCAGCTCACCAAGAATACTAGCGGGAGGCCTCTCCTACAATGAGCAGTTCTTC
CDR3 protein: CASSPRILAGGLSYNEQFF

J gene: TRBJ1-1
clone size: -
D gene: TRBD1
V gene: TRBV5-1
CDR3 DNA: TGCGCCAGCGGCAGGGGGGTAGGTAGCACTGAAGCTTTCTTT
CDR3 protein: CASGRGVGSTEAFF